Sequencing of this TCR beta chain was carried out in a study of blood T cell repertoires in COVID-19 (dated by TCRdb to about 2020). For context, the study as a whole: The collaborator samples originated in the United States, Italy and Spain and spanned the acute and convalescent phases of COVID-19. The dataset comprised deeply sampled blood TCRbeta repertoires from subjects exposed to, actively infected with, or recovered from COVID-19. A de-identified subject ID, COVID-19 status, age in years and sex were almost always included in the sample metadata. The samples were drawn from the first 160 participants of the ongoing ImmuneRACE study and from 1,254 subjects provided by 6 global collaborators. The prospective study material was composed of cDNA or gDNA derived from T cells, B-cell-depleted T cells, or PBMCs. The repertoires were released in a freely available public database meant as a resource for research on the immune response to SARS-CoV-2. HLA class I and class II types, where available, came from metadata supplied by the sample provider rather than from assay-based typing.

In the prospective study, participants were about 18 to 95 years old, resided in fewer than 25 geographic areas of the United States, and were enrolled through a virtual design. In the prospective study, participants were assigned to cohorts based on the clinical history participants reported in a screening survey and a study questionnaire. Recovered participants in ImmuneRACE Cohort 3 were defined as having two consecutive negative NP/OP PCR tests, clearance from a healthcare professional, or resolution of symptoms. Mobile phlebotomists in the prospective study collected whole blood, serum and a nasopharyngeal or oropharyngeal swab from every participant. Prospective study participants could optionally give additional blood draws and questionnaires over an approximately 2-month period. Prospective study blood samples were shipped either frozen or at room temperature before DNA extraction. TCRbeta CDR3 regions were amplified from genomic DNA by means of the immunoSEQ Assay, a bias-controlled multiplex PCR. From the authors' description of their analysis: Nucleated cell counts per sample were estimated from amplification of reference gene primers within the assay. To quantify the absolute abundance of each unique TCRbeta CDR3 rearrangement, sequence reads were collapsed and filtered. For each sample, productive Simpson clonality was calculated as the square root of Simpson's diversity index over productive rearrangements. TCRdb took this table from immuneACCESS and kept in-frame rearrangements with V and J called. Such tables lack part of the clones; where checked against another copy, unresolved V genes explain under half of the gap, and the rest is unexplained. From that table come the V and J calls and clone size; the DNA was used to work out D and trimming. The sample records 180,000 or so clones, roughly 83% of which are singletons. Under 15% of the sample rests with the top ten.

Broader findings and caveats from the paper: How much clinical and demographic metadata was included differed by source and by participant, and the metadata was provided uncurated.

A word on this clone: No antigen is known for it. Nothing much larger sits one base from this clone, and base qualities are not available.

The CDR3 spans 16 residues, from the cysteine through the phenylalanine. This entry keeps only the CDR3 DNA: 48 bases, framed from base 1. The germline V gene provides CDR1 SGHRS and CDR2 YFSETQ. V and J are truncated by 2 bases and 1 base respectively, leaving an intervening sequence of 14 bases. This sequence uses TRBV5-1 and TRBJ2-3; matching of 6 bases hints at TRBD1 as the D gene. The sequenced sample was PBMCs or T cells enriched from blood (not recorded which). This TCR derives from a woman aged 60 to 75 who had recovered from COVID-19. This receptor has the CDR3 CASSLQGAFGTDTQYF. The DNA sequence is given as TGCGCCAGCAGCTTACAGGGCGCCTTTGGCACAGATACGCAGTATTTT. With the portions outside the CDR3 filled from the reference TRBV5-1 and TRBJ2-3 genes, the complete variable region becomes KAGVTQTPRYLIKTRGQQVTLSCSPISGHRSVSWYQQTPGQGLQFLFEYFSETQRNKGNFPGRFSGRQFSNSRSEMNVSTLELGDSALYLCASSLQGAFGTDTQYFGPGTRLTVL.